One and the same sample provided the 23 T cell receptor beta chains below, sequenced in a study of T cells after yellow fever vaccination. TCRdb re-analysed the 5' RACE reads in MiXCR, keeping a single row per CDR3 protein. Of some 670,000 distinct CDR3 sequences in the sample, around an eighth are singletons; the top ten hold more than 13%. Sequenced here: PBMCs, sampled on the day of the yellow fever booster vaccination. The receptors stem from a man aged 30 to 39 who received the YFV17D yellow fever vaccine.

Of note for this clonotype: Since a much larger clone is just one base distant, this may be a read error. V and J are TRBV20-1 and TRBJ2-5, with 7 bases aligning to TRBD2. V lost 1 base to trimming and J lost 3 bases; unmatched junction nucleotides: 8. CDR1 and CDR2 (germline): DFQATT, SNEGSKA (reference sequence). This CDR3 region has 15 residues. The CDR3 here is CSARVRRGLKETQYF. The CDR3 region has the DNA TGCAGTGCTAGAGTTCGGAGGGGACTAAAAGAGACCCAGTACTTC.

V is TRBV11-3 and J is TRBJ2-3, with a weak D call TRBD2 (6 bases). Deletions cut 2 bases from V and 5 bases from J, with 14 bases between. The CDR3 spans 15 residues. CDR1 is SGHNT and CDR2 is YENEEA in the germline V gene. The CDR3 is CASSLIAGRLDTQYF. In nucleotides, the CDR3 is TGTGCCAGCAGCTTAATCGCGGGACGTCTAGATACGCAGTATTTT.

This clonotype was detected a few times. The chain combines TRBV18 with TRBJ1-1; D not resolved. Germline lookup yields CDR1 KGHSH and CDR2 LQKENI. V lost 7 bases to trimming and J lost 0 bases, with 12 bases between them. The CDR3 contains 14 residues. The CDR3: CASCPGPMNTEAFF. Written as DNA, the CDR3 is TGTGCCAGCTGCCCCGGGCCAATGAACACTGAAGCTTTCTTT.

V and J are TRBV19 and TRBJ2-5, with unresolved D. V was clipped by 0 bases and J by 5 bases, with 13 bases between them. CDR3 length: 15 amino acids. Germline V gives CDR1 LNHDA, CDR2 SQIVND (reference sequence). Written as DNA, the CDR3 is TGTGCCAGTAGTATAGATCAACCCGGTCTCGAGACCCAGTACTTC. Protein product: CASSIDQPGLETQYF.

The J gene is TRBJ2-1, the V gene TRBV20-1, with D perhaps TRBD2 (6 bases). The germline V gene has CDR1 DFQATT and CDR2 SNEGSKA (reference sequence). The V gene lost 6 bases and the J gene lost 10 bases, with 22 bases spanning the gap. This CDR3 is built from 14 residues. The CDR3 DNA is TGCAGTGCCCACCCCAGCGGAGGGGCAGGGGAGCAGTTCTTC. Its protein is CSAHPSGGAGEQFF.

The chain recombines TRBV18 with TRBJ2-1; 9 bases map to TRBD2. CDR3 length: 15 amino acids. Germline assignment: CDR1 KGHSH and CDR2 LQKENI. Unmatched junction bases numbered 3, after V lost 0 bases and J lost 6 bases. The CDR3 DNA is TGTGCCAGCTCACCACCGGCTAGCGGGATCAATGAGCAGTTCTTC. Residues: CASSPPASGINEQFF.

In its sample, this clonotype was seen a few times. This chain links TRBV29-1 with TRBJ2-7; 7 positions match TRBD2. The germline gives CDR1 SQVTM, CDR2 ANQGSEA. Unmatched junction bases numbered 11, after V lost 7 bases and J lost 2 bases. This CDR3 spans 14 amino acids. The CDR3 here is CSALSGTAPYEQYF. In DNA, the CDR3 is TGCAGCGCCCTGAGCGGGACCGCTCCCTACGAGCAGTACTTC.

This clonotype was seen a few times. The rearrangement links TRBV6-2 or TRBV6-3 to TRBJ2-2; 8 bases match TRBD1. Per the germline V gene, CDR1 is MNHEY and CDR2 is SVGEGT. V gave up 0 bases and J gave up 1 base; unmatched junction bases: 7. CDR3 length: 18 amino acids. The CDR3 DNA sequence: TGTGCCAGCAGTTACTCCGCGACAGGGGCCCGGAACACCGGGGAGCTGTTTTTT. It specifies CASSYSATGARNTGELFF.

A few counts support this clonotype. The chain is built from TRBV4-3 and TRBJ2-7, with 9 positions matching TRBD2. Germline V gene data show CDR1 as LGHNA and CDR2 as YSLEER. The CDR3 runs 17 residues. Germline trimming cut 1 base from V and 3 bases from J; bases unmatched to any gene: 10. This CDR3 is CASSQVSGAGGFYEQYF. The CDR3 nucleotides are TGCGCCAGCAGCCAAGTCTCGGGAGCGGGAGGTTTCTACGAGCAGTACTTC.

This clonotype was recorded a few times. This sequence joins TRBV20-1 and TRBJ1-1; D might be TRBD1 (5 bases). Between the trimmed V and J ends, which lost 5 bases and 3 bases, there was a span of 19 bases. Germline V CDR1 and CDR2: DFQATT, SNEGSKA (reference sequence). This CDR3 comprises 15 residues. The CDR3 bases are TGCAGTGCTTCGAACCCCGGGACGGCGGACACTGAAGCTTTCTTT. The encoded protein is CSASNPGTADTEAFF.

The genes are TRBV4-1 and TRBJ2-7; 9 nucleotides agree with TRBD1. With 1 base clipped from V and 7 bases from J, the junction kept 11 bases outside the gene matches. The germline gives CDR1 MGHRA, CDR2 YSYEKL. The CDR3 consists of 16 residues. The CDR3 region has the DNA TGCGCCAGCAGCCAAGCCCCCGGACAGGGGCTCAGGGAGCAGTACTTC. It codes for CASSQAPGQGLREQYF.

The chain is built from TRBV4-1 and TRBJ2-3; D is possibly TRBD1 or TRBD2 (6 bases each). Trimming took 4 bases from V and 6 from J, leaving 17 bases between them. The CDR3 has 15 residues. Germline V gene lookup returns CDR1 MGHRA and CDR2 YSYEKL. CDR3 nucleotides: TGCGCCAGCAGCCCCCTACCCGGGGGCCGGGATACGCAGTATTTT. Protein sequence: CASSPLPGGRDTQYF.

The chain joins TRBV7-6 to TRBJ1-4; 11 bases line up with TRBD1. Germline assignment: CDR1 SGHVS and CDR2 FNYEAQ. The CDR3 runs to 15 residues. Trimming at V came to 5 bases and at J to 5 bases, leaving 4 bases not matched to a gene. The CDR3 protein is CASSTRDRGNEKLFF. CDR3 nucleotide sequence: TGTGCCAGCAGCACGCGGGACAGGGGGAATGAAAAACTGTTTTTT.

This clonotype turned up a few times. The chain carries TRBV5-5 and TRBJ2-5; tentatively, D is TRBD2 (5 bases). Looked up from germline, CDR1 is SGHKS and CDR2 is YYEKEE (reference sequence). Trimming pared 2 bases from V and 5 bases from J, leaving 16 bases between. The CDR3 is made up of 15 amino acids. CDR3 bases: TGTGCCAGCAGCTTTCTTCGGGGTTCATGGGAGACCCAGTACTTC. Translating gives CASSFLRGSWETQYF.

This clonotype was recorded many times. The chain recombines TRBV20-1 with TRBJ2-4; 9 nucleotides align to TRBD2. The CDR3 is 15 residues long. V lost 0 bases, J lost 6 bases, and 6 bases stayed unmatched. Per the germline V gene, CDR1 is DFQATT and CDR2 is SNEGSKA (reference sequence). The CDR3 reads CSARDPSGTGNIQYF. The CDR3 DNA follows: TGCAGTGCTAGAGACCCTAGCGGGACGGGAAACATTCAGTACTTC.

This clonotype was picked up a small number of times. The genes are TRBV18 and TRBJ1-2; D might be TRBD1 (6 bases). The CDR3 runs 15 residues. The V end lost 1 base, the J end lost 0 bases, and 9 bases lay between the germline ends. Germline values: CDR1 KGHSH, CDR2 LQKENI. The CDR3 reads CASSPQQGPNYGYTF. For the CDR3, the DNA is TGTGCCAGCTCACCACAACAGGGACCTAACTATGGCTACACCTTC.

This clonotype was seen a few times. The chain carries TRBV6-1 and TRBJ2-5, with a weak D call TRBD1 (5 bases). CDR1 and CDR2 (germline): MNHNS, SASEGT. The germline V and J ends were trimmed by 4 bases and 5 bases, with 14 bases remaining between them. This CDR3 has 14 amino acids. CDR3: CASSGRTIQETQYF. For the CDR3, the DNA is TGTGCCAGCAGTGGGCGGACAATTCAGGAGACCCAGTACTTC.

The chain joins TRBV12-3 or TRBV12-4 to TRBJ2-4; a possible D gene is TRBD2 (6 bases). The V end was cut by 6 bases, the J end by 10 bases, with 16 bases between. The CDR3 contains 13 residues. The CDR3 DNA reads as TGTGCCAGCAGATCCGACAGTGGGGGGATTCAGTACTTC. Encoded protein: CASRSDSGGIQYF.

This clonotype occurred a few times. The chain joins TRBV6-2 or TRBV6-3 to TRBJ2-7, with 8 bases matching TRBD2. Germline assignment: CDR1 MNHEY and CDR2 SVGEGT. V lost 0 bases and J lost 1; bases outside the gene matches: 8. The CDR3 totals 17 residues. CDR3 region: CASSYSLTSGVSYEQYF. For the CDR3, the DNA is TGTGCCAGCAGTTACTCCCTCACTAGCGGAGTTTCCTACGAGCAGTACTTC.

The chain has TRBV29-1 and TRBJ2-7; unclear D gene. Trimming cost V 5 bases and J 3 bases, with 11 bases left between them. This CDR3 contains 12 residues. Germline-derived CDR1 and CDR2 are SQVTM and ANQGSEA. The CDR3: CSVMNDRYEQYF. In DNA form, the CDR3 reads TGCAGCGTTATGAATGACCGCTACGAGCAGTACTTC.

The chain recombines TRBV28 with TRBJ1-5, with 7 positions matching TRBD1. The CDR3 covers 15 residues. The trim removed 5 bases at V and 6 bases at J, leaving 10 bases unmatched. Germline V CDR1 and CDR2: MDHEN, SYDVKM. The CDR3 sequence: CASSALIGGGQPQHF. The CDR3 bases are TGTGCCAGCAGTGCCCTAATAGGGGGCGGTCAGCCCCAGCATTTT.

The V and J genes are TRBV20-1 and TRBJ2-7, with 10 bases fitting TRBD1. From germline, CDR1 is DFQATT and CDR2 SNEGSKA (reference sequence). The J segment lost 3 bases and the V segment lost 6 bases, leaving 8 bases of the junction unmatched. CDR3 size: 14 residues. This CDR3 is CSAEGGQGDYEQYF. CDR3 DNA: TGCAGTGCCGAGGGTGGACAGGGGGACTACGAGCAGTACTTC.

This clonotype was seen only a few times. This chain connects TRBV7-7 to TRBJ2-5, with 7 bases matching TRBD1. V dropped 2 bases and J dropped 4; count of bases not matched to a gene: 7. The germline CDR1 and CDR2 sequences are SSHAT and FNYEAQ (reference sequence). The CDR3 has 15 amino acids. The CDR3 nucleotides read TGTGCCAGCAGCTTAAACAGGGGAGTGGGAGAGACCCAGTACTTC. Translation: CASSLNRGVGETQYF.